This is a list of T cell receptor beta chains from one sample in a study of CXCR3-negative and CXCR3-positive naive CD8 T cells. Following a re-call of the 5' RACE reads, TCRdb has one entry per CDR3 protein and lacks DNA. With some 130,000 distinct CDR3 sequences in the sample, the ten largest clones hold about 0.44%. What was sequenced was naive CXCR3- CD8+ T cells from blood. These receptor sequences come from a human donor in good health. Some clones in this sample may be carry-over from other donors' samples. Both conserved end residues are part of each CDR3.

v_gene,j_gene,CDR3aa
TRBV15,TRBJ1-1,CATSRGRGGAAFF
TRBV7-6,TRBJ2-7,CASSLHGTGEQYF
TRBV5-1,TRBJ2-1,CARARHKSPPYNEQFF
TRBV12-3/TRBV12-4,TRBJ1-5,CASSSYPSQGGNQPQHF
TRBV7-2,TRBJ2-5,CASSPTLAIQETQYF
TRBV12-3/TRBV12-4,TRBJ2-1,CASSPGLVNEQFF
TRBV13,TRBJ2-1,CASSPGYSYNEQFF
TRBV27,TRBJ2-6,CASNPGHLSGANVLTF
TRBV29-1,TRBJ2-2,CSVAVGTGELFF
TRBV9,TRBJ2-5,CASSVATGLQETQYF
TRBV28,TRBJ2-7,CAGSGGISYEQYF
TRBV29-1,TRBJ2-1,CSVVGEWGLDHNEQFF
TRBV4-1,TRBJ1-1,CASSQVPDLRTEAFF
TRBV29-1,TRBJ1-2,CSSAQDRGQADYGYTF
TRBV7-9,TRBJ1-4,CASSPVPTNEKLFF
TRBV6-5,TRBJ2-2,CASWQGGDGSGELFF
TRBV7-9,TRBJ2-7,CASSLAYQGPYEQYF
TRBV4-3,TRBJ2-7,CASSQQTGTGVYEQYF